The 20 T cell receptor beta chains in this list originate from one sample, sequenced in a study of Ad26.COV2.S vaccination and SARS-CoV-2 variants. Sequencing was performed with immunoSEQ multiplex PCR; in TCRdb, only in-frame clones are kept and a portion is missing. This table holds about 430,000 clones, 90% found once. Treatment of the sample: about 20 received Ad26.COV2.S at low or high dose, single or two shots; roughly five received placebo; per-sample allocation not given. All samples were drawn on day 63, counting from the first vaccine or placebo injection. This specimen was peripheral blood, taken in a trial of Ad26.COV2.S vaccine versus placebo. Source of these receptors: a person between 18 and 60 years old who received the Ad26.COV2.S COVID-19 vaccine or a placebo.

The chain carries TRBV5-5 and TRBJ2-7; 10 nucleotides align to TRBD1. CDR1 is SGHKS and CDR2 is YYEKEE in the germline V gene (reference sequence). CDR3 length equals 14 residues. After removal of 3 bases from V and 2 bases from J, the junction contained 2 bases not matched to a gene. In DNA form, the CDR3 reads TGTGCCAGCAGCTCCGGGACAGGGGCCTACGAGCAGTACTTC. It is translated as CASSSGTGAYEQYF.

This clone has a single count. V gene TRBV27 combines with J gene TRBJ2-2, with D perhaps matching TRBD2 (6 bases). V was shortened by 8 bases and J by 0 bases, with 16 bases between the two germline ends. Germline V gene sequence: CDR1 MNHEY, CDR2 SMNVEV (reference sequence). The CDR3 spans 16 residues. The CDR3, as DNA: TGTGCCAGCTCTTTGCTCCCGGGGGCGAACACCGGGGAGCTGTTTTTT. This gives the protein CASSLLPGANTGELFF.

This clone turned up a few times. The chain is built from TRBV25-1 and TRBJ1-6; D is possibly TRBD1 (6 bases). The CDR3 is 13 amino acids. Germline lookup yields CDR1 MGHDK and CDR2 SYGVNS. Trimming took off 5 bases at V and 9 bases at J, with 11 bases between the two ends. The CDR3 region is CASSYRGGSPLHF. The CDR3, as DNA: TGTGCCAGCAGTTATAGAGGGGGTTCACCCCTCCACTTT.

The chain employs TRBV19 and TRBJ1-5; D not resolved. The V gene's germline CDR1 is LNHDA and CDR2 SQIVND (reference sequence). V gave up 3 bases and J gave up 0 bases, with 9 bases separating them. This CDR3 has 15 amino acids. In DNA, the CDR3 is TGTGCCAGTAGTATGTCCGGGATTAGCAATCAGCCCCAGCATTTT. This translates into CASSMSGISNQPQHF.

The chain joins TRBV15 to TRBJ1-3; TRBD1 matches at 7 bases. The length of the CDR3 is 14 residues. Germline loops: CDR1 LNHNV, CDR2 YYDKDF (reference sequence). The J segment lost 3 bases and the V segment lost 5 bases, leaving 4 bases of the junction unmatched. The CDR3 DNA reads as TGTGCCACCAGCCCACAGGGGATTGGAAACACCATATATTTT. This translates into CATSPQGIGNTIYF.

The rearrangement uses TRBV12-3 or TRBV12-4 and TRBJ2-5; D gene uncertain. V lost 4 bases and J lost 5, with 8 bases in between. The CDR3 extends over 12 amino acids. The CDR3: CASSSSRETQYF. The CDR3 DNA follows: TGTGCCAGCAGTTCCTCCCGGGAGACCCAGTACTTC.

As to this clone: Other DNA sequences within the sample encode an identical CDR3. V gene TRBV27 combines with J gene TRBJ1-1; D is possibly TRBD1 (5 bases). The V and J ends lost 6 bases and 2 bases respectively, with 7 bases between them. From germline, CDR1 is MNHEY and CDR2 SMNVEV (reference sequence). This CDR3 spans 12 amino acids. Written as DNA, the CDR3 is TGTGCCAGCAGAACAGGAAACACTGAAGCTTTCTTT. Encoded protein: CASRTGNTEAFF.

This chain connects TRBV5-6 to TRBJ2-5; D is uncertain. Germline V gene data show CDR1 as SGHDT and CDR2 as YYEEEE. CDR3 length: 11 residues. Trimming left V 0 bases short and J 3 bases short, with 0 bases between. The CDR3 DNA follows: TGTGCCAGCAGCTTGGAAGAGACCCAGTACTTC. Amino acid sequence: CASSLEETQYF.

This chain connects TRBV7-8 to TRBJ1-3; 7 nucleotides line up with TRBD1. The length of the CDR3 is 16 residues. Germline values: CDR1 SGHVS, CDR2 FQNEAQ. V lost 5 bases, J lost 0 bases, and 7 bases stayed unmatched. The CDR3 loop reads CASSPGQSFSGNTIYF. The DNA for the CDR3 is TGTGCCAGCAGCCCGGGACAGTCCTTCTCTGGAAACACCATATATTTT.

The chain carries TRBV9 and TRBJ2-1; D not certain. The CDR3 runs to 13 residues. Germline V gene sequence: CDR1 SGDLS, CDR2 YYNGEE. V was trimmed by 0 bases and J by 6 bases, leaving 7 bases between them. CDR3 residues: CASSVAQGNEQFF. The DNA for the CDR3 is TGTGCCAGCAGCGTAGCCCAAGGCAATGAGCAGTTCTTC.

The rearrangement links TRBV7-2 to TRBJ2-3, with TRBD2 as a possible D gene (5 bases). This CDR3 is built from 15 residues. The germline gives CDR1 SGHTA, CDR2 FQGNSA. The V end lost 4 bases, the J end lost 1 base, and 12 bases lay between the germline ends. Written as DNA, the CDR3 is TGTGCCAGCAGCTCATGGGAGAGCGGCACAGATACGCAGTATTTT. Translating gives CASSSWESGTDTQYF.

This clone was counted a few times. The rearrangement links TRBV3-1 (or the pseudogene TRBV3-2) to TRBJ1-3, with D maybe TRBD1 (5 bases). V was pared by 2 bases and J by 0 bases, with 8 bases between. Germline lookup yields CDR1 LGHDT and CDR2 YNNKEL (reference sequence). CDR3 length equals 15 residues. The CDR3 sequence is CASSQPGISGNTIYF. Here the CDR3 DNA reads TGTGCCAGCAGCCAACCAGGGATCTCTGGAAACACCATATATTTT.

The CDR3: CASSAAGTYEQYF. In DNA, the CDR3 is TGTGCCAGCAGCGCTGCGGGCACCTACGAGCAGTACTTC. The chain combines TRBV6-2 or TRBV6-3 with TRBJ2-7; TRBD2 is a possible D gene (5 bases). Germline V CDR1 and CDR2: MNHEY, SVGEGT. Trimming removed 6 bases at V and 2 bases at J, with 11 bases between. This CDR3 has 13 amino acids.

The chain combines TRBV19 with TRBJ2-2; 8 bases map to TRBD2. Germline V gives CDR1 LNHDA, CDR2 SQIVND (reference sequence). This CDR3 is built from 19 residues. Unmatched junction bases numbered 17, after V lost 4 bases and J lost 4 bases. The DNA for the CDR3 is TGTGCCAGTAGTACCCCTTACCCCCTCCGGGAGGGCCGCACCGGGGAGCTGTTTTTT. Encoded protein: CASSTPYPLREGRTGELFF.

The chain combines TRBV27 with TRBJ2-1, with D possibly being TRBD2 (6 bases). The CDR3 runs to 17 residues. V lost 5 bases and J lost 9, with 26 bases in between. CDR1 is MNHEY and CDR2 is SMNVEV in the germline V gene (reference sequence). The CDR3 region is CASSLLTSIGPQSEQFF. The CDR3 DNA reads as TGTGCCAGCAGTCTCCTGACTAGTATCGGACCCCAAAGTGAGCAGTTCTTC.

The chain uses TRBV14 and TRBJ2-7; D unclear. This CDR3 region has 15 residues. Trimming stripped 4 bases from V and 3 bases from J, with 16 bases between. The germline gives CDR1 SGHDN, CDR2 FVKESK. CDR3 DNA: TGTGCCAGCAGCCGGACCTTCGCAGGCGGCTACGAGCAGTACTTC. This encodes CASSRTFAGGYEQYF. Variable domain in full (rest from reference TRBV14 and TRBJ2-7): EAGVTQFPSHSVIEKGQTVTLRCDPISGHDNLYWYRRVMGKEIKFLLHFVKESKQDESGMPNNRFLAERTGGTYSTLKVQPAELEDSGVYFCASSRTFAGGYEQYFGPGTRLTVT.

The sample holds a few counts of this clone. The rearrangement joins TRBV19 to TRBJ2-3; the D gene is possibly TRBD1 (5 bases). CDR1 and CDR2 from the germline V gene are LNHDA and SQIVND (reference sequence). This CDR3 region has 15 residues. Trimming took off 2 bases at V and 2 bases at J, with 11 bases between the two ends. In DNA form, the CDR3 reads TGTGCCAGTAGTATAAGTGGACATATCACAGATACGCAGTATTTT. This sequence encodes CASSISGHITDTQYF.

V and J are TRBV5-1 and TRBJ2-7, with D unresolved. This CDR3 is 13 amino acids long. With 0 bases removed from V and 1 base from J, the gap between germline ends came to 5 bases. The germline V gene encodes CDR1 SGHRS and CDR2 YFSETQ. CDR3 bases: TGCGCCAGCAGCTTGGGAAATTCCTACGAGCAGTACTTC. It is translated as CASSLGNSYEQYF.

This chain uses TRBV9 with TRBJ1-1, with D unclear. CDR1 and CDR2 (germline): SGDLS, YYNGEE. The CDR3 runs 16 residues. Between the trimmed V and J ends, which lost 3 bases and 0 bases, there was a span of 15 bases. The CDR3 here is CASSANFGRLNTEAFF. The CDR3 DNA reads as TGTGCCAGCAGCGCCAATTTCGGACGGTTGAACACTGAAGCTTTCTTT. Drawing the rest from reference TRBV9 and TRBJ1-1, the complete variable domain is DSGVTQTPKHLITATGQRVTLRCSPRSGDLSVYWYQQSLDQGLQFLIQYYNGEERAKGNILERFSAQQFPDLHSELNLSSLELGDSALYFCASSANFGRLNTEAFFGQGTRLTVV.

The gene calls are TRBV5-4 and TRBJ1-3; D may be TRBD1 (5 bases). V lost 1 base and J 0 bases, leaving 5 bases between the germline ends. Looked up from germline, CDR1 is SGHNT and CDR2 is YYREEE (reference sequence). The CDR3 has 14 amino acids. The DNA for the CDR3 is TGTGCCAGCAGCTTGCAGGGCTCTGGAAACACCATATATTTT. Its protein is CASSLQGSGNTIYF.